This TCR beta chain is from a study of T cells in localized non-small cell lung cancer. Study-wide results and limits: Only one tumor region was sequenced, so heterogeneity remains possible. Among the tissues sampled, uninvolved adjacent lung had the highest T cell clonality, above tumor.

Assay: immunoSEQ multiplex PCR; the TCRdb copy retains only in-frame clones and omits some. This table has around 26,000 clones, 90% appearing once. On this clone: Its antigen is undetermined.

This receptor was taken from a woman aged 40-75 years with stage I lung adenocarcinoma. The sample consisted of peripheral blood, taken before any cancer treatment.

CDR3 sequence: CASSSGQGRVYGYTF. DNA for the CDR3: TGTGCCAGCAGTTCTGGACAGGGGAGAGTCTATGGCTACACCTTC. The chain has TRBV27 and TRBJ1-2; the match to TRBD1 covers 9 bases. Per the germline V gene, CDR1 is MNHEY and CDR2 is SMNVEV (reference sequence). This CDR3 is 15 amino acids long. Germline trimming cut 4 bases from V and 4 bases from J; bases unmatched to any gene: 7.